This TCR beta chain was captured by sequencing in a study of shared clonotypes between healthy human individuals (dated by TCRdb to the early 2020s). About the study as a whole: The cohort comprised a couple of women and three men aged 18 to 49 years. Leukapheresis yielded between about 0.8 and 8.9 billion PBMCs per donor. Blood TCR repertoires of a handful of healthy adults were deeply sequenced to estimate repertoire size and the extent of clonotype sharing between individuals. Per donor, three plates each were used for CD4 naive and CD4 memory, two for CD8 naive, and one for CD8 memory. Different laboratories and diverse techniques were used to prepare libraries and sequence TCR repertoires, to increase sequencing depth and limit assay-specific biases. Summary of the overall study and its limitations: Compared with non-shared clonotypes, clonotypes shared by all four sorted-subset donors had higher generation probabilities. Incomplete sequencing was indicated by rarefaction of sorted-subset datasets, despite the large sequencing depth. The genetic and exposure-history diversity represented was limited by the small number of donors. Larger estimated clonotype richness was generally found for naive subsets than for memory subsets. Sampling was limited to blood, and TCR repertoires in tissue likely differ from TCR repertoires in blood. Roughly 5% of naive CD4, more than 3% of naive CD8, approximately 2% of memory CD4, and about 0.4% of memory CD8 clonotypes were shared across a few donors. Based on pairwise subsampling, the degree of clonotype sharing among donors was expected to be affected by sequencing depth.

CD8 naive samples were obtained by positive selection for CCR7 among CD45RO-negative cells, yielding a CD45RA+CCR7+ population from which TemRA cells were excluded. Healthy HIV-negative adults with no recently reported acute infections or vaccinations were included as donors. Every donor was a Caucasian adult living in Nashville, Tennessee, USA. Blood was collected by leukapheresis, and PBMCs were isolated by Ficoll-Histopaque density gradient centrifugation and then cryopreserved in liquid nitrogen vapor phase. Purity and quantity of every magnetically sorted T cell population were checked by analytical flow cytometry. Each sorted fraction had its genomic DNA isolated and then quantified by UV absorbance on a Nanodrop 2000c. Using the deep immunoSEQ assay, multiplex PCR amplified TCR CDR3 regions from genomic DNA. Extracted genomic DNA from each cell subset was distributed evenly across all wells of several immunoSEQ 96-well plates, and each plate was treated as a replicate. For sorted subsets, each replicate PCR was loaded with about 200 ng genomic DNA, equivalent to some 31,000 T cell genomes. The purified libraries were quantified using a Qubit 3.0 fluorometer, sized with a Bioanalyzer 2100, and then quantified again using the KAPA Library Quantification kit. Each immunoSEQ 96-well plate was sequenced on its own single-read 150-cycle Illumina NextSeq 550 flow cell. The original pipeline was this. Because only junctional sequences without quality scores were contained in the immunoSEQ output, filtering matching that applied to full-length reads could not be performed. Sequences were annotated with PyIR, a Python wrapper for IgBLAST v1.9, using IMGT germline references to assign V/J genes and CDR3. Reads were filtered out if the reads had weak V/J assignments (E-value above 1e-6), no CDR3, stop codons, out-of-frame junctions, or ambiguous translated residues. V3J clonotypes were defined by identical inferred V gene, J gene, and CDR3 amino acid sequence. The percentage overlap between two repertoires was calculated by dividing the number of shared unique clonotypes by the size of the smaller repertoire. Richness of each repertoire was evaluated using RTK rarefaction, the Chao1 estimator, and Recon v2.1 estimates of unobserved clonotypes. For all TCRbeta clonotypes obtained by the gDNA method from a handful of donors, generation probabilities were computed with OLGA. Not all clones reach the TCRdb copy of this immuneACCESS table, which keeps in-frame sequences only. Checked studies attribute under half of the gap to unresolved V genes and leave the rest unexplained. For V, J and clone size, that table is used; D and trimming come from the DNA. This sample holds some 2,000,000 clones; roughly 95% were observed only once. The biggest ten clones account for around 1.1% of the sample.

Comment on this clone: Its antigen is currently not known. Qualities for individual bases were not recorded, and no much larger clone is one base off.

The TCR sequence derives from a man between 18 and 29 years old in good health. The material sequenced was naive CD8+ T cells sorted from blood. This sample's cell subset or site label indicates: CD45RA+CCR7+.

This receptor has the CDR3 CASSELYDTMNYEQYF. The base sequence is TGCGCCAGCAGTGAGCTCTATGACACCATGAACTACGAGCAGTACTTC. The chain is encoded by TRBV10-2 joined to TRBJ2-7, with the D gene not confidently named. CDR1 WSHSY and CDR2 SAAADI are derived from the germline V gene. The CDR3 numbers 16 residues from cysteine through phenylalanine. Kept here is only the CDR3 DNA, which spans 48 bases and is read in frame from base 1. The germline ends are 17 bases apart after V is trimmed by 2 bases and J by 3 bases.